This T cell receptor beta chain emerged from a study of blood T cell repertoires in COVID-19. Profiled with immunoSEQ multiplex PCR; TCRdb holds only in-frame clones, not every one. Counted here are approximately 25,000 clones, almost 90% occurring once; the ten biggest clones make up under 2%. The CDR3 sequence is 16 residues long. Trimming removed 1 base at V and 2 bases at J, with 14 bases between. Germline V lookup: CDR1 SEHNR, CDR2 FQNEAQ (reference sequence). Input material: peripheral blood. The receptor was derived from a woman aged 60-75 years with active COVID-19. This chain connects TRBV7-9 to TRBJ1-1; TRBD1 might be the D (6 bases). CDR3 amino acids: CASSLVPARGNTEAFF. The CDR3 DNA sequence: TGTGCCAGCAGCTTAGTACCCGCCAGGGGAAACACTGAAGCTTTCTTT. The whole variable domain, remainder taken from reference TRBV7-9 and TRBJ1-1, is DTGVSQNPRHKITKRGQNVTFRCDPISEHNRLYWYRQTLGQGPEFLTYFQNEAQLEKSRLLSDRFSAERPKGSFSTLEIQRTEQGDSAMYLCASSLVPARGNTEAFFGQGTRLTVV.